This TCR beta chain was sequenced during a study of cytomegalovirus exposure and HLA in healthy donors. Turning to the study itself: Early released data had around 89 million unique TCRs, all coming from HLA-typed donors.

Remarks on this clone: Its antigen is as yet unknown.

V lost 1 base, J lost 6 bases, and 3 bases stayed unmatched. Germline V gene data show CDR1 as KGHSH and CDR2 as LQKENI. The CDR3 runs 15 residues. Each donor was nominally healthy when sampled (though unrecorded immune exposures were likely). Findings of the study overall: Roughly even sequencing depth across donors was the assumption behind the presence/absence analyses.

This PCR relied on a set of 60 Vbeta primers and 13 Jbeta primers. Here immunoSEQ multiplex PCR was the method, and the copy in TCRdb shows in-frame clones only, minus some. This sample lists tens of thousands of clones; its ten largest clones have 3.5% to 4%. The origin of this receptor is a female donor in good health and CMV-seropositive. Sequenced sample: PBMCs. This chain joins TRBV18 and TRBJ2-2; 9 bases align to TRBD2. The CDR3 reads CASSPRGLASGELFF. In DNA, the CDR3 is TGTGCCAGCTCACCACGGGGACTAGCTTCCGGGGAGCTGTTTTTT.